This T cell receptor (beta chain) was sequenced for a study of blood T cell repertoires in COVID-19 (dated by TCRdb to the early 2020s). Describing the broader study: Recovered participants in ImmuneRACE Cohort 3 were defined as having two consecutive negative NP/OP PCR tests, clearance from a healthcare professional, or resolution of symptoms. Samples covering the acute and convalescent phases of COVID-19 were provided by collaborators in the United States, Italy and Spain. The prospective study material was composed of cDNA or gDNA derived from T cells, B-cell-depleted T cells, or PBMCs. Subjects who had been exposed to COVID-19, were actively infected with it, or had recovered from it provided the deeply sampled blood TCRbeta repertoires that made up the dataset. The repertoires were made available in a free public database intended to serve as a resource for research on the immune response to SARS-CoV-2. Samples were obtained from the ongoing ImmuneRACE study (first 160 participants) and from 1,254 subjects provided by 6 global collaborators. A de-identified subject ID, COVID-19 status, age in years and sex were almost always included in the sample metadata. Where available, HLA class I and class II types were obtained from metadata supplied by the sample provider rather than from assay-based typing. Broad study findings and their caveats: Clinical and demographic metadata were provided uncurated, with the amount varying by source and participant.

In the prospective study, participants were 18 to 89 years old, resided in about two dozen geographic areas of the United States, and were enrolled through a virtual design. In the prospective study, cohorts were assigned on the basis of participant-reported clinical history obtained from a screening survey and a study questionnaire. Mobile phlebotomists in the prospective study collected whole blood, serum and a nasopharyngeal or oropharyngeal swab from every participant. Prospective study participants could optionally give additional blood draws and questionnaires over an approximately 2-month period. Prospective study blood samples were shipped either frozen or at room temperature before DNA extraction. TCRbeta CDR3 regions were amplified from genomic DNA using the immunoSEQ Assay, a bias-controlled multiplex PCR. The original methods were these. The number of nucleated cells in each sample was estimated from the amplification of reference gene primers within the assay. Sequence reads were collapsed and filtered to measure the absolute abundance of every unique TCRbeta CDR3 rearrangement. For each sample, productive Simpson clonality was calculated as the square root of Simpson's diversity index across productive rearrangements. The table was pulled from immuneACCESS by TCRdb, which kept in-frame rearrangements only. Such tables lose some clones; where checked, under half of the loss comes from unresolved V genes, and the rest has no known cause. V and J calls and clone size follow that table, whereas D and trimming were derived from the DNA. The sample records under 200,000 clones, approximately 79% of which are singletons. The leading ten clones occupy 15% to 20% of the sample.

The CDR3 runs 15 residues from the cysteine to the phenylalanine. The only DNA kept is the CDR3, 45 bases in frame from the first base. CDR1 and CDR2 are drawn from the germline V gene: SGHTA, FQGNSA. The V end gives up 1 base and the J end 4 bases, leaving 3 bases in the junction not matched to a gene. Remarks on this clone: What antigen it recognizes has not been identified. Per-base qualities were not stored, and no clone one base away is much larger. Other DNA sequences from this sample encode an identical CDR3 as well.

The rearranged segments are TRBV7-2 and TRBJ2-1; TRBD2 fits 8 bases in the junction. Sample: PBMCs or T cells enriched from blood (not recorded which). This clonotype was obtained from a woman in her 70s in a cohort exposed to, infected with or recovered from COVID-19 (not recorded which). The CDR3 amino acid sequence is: CASSLGLAGYNEQFF. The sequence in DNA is TGTGCCAGCAGCTTAGGTCTAGCGGGTTACAATGAGCAGTTCTTC.